Sequencing of this T cell receptor (beta chain) was carried out in a study of blood T cells in healthy people across ages. The amount of total RNA extracted per sample was at least 6 micrograms. Study-level results: Bulk PBMC profiling left naive and antigen-experienced comparisons inconclusive. Older age coincided with a roughly linear decline in TCR beta diversity per million T cells. Estimates of diversity drawn from one million T cells were considered underestimates.

The V end lost 5 bases, the J end lost 11 bases, and 15 bases lay between the germline ends. CDR3 length: 11 residues. From germline, CDR1 is DFQATT and CDR2 SNEGSKA (reference sequence). This clonotype has more than one count but fewer than ten. Its specificity is not known. Alongside a J-beta primer mix, a sample-barcoded 5' primer served in a second PCR lasting 7 to 11 cycles. MiXCR was run by TCRdb on the 5' RACE reads, yielding one entry per CDR3 protein. Of 1.5 million or so distinct CDR3 sequences listed, 40% to 45% are singletons. The sample comprised blood. This TCR was recovered from a woman aged 18-29 years in good health. This chain links TRBV20-1 with TRBJ1-1, with D tentatively TRBD1 (5 bases). The CDR3 nucleotides are TGCAGTGCTGGGCCTAGCAAGGGGGCTTTCTTT. Translated, it gives CSAGPSKGAFF.